One and the same sample provided the 11 T cell receptor beta chains below, sequenced in a study of blood T cell repertoires in COVID-19. The method was immunoSEQ multiplex PCR; TCRdb's version includes in-frame clones alone and lacks a portion of them. The top ten clones hold roughly 2.9% of a sample with 150,000 or so clones, just under 85% of them seen once. Material for sequencing was peripheral blood. The receptors were sampled from a middle-aged woman with active or convalescent COVID-19.

The chain combines TRBV27 with TRBJ2-7; 12 bases fit TRBD1. J gave up 6 bases and V 0 bases, and 3 bases lay outside the gene matches. The germline V gene encodes CDR1 MNHEY and CDR2 SMNVEV (reference sequence). The CDR3 is 15 residues long. CDR3 sequence reads: CASSLSGTGGREQYF. For the CDR3, the DNA is TGTGCCAGCAGTTTATCGGGGACAGGGGGCCGCGAGCAGTACTTC.

This rearrangement joins TRBV6-2 or TRBV6-3 to TRBJ2-7, with 8 bases matching TRBD1. CDR1 is MNHEY, CDR2 SVGEGT, per germline. With V trimmed by 5 bases and J by 3 bases, 6 bases remained unmatched. This CDR3 region has 14 residues. CDR3 in amino acids: CASSLTGGVYEQYF. The CDR3 DNA sequence: TGTGCCAGCAGTCTAACAGGGGGAGTCTACGAGCAGTACTTC.

The rearrangement uses TRBV11-2 and TRBJ2-5, with 15 bases matching TRBD2. This CDR3 contains 15 residues. Germline-derived CDR1 and CDR2 are SGHAT and FQNNGV. The V segment lost 7 bases and the J segment 4 bases; nucleotides outside the gene matches: 4. Written as DNA, the CDR3 is TGTGCCAGCACCGAGGGACTAGCGGGAGGAGAGACCCAGTACTTC. It translates to CASTEGLAGGETQYF.

The genes are TRBV28 and TRBJ2-6, with D possibly matching TRBD1 (5 bases). In germline, CDR1 is MDHEN, CDR2 SYDVKM. The CDR3 consists of 16 residues. V was clipped by 5 bases and J by 0 bases, with 11 bases between them. The CDR3 DNA follows: TGTGCCAGCAGTCGAATACAGGCCTCTGGGGCCAACGTCCTGACTTTC. Translation: CASSRIQASGANVLTF.

This clone was detected only a few times. The rearrangement uses TRBV7-8 and TRBJ1-3; unclear D gene. Per the germline V gene, CDR1 is SGHVS and CDR2 is FQNEAQ. This CDR3 comprises 16 residues. V was clipped by 5 bases and J by 0 bases, with 14 bases between them. CDR3 sequence reads: CASSPAVLDSGNTIYF. DNA for the CDR3: TGTGCCAGCAGCCCCGCGGTTTTGGACTCTGGAAACACCATATATTTT.

The chain recombines TRBV28 with TRBJ1-5; D gene uncertain. Trimming pared 5 bases from V and 7 bases from J, leaving 15 bases between. The germline V gene has CDR1 MDHEN and CDR2 SYDVKM. CDR3 length: 14 residues. CDR3 residues: CASSLPMPGQPQHF. The CDR3 DNA follows: TGTGCCAGCAGTCTTCCGATGCCAGGCCAGCCCCAGCATTTT.

J is TRBJ1-6 and V is TRBV27; 7 bases are a match to TRBD1. Germline CDR1 reads MNHEY; CDR2 reads SMNVEV (reference sequence). The junction had 6 bases not matched to a gene; V was cut back by 7 bases and J by 0 bases. This CDR3 has 16 amino acids. The CDR3 nucleotides read TGTGCCAGCATGACAGGGATCTACTCCTATAATTCACCCCTCCACTTT. Protein: CASMTGIYSYNSPLHF.

The V and J genes are TRBV5-1 and TRBJ1-5; 7 bases align to TRBD1. CDR1 is SGHRS, CDR2 YFSETQ, per germline. Losses at the gene ends were 1 base for V and 5 bases for J; bases not matched to a gene: 3. CDR3 length: 14 residues. CDR3: CASSLRGGDQPQHF. CDR3 DNA sequence: TGCGCCAGCAGCTTGAGAGGGGGCGATCAGCCCCAGCATTTT. Complete variable domain (other parts from reference TRBV5-1 and TRBJ1-5): KAGVTQTPRYLIKTRGQQVTLSCSPISGHRSVSWYQQTPGQGLQFLFEYFSETQRNKGNFPGRFSGRQFSNSRSEMNVSTLELGDSALYLCASSLRGGDQPQHFGDGTRLSIL.

This chain joins TRBV18 and TRBJ1-2; TRBD1 aligns across 7 bases. This CDR3 contains 13 residues. V was pared by 1 base and J by 8 bases, with 4 bases of the junction left unmatched. Germline V gene lookup returns CDR1 KGHSH and CDR2 LQKENI. CDR3 nucleotide sequence: TGTGCCAGCTCACCACAGGGGGCTCAGGGCTACACCTTC. This sequence encodes CASSPQGAQGYTF.

J is TRBJ2-5 and V is TRBV19; 7 bases agree with TRBD2. Germline loops: CDR1 LNHDA, CDR2 SQIVND (reference sequence). The CDR3 extends over 16 amino acids. V lost 6 bases and J lost 4; bases outside the gene matches: 14. CDR3 nucleotide sequence: TGTGCCAGTAGGCCTGGGGGGGACTACCTGCGAGAGACCCAGTACTTC. Translating gives CASRPGGDYLRETQYF.

The rearrangement links TRBV10-2 to TRBJ1-1, with D maybe TRBD1 (5 bases). Germline V gives CDR1 WSHSY, CDR2 SAAADI. The CDR3 contains 15 residues. V gave up 2 bases and J gave up 1 base, with 11 bases separating them. CDR3 region: CASSERQGQNTEAFF. The CDR3 nucleotides are TGCGCCAGCAGTGAGAGGCAGGGCCAGAACACTGAAGCTTTCTTT.